The rows below give T cell receptor beta chains drawn from one sample of a study of T-cell memory formation after mild COVID-19. TCRdb reprocessed the 5' RACE reads with MiXCR, giving one entry per CDR3 protein. Among about 470,000 distinct CDR3 sequences listed, about 23% were seen once. Sequencing was carried out using PBMCs or a T cell subset sorted from them (not recorded which). These TCRs come from an adult woman who had mild COVID-19 (a few samples of this study predate the infection). Cell type and time point are not known. Both conserved end residues are part of each CDR3. D genes are given only for firm matches. Clone size is given for some rows only: seen once, a few or many times, or a class if the clone is expanded.

DNA: TGTGCCAGCTCACAACAACCAGGGAACAATGAGCAGTTCTTC; CDR3: CASSQQPGNNEQFF; D: .; J: TRBJ2-1; V: TRBV18; size: few
DNA: TGTGCCAGCTCACCACCAAAAACTAGCGGGACACGGAATGAGCAGTTCTTC; CDR3: CASSPPKTSGTRNEQFF; D: TRBD2; J: TRBJ2-1; V: TRBV18; size: few
DNA: TGTGCCAGCAGCTCCGAAGGCGGTGAGACCGGGGAGCTGTTTTTT; CDR3: CASSSEGGETGELFF; D: .; J: TRBJ2-2; V: TRBV7-9; size: .
DNA: TGTGCCAGCAGCTCCGAGGCCGGGGAGCTGTTTTTT; CDR3: CASSSEAGELFF; D: .; J: TRBJ2-2; V: TRBV7-9; size: .
DNA: TGTGCCAGCAGCTTAAAGGTGGCAGGGTGGGGAGGGATTCAGTACTTC; CDR3: CASSLKVAGWGGIQYF; D: TRBD2; J: TRBJ2-4; V: TRBV7-9; size: .
DNA: TGTGCCACCCGGGGACGAGCCGATACGCAGTATTTT; CDR3: CATRGRADTQYF; D: .; J: TRBJ2-3; V: TRBV24-1; size: few
DNA: TGTGCCAGCAGCTCGGGACCCTCCCCTATGAACACTGAAGCTTTCTTT; CDR3: CASSSGPSPMNTEAFF; D: .; J: TRBJ1-1; V: TRBV7-8; size: .
DNA: TGTGCCAGCAGCCCCACCCCAGGGACTAGTGCCGAGCAGTACTTC; CDR3: CASSPTPGTSAEQYF; D: TRBD2; J: TRBJ2-7; V: TRBV5-6; size: .
DNA: TGCGCCAGCAGCTTGGAACTAGCGGACACCGGGGAGCTGTTTTTT; CDR3: CASSLELADTGELFF; D: TRBD2; J: TRBJ2-2; V: TRBV5-1; size: few
DNA: TGTGCCAGCAGCTTTACTAGCGGGAGTGTCGGCACAGATACGCAGTATTTT; CDR3: CASSFTSGSVGTDTQYF; D: TRBD2; J: TRBJ2-3; V: TRBV5-4; size: few
DNA: TGTGCCAGCAGCCGGTCTGGGGTCACTGAAGCTTTCTTT; CDR3: CASSRSGVTEAFF; D: .; J: TRBJ1-1; V: TRBV12-3/TRBV12-4; size: few
DNA: TGTGCCAGCAGCTTATACCGGGACAGGGGGCACAGCACAGATACGCAGTATTTT; CDR3: CASSLYRDRGHSTDTQYF; D: TRBD1; J: TRBJ2-3; V: TRBV7-8; size: .
DNA: TGTGCCAGCAGCAGATCACAGGTGACTTCCTACGAGCAGTACTTC; CDR3: CASSRSQVTSYEQYF; D: .; J: TRBJ2-7; V: TRBV7-8; size: few
DNA: TGTGCCAGTAGTACGGGACAGACTAAAAATGAGCAGTTCTTC; CDR3: CASSTGQTKNEQFF; D: TRBD1; J: TRBJ2-1; V: TRBV19; size: .
DNA: TGCAGTGCTAGAGGTTGGAGTTCTGGAAACACCATATATTTT; CDR3: CSARGWSSGNTIYF; D: .; J: TRBJ1-3; V: TRBV20-1; size: .
DNA: TGTGCCAGCAGCCCGACCCTGACAGGGAATGAGCAGTTCTTC; CDR3: CASSPTLTGNEQFF; D: TRBD1; J: TRBJ2-1; V: TRBV4-2; size: .
DNA: TGTGCCAGCAGTTCGAGGCCCGGCGGGAGCGAGCAGTACTTC; CDR3: CASSSRPGGSEQYF; D: TRBD2; J: TRBJ2-7; V: TRBV6-5; size: .
DNA: TGTGCCAGCAGCTTGGTAGCCAGGGGGTTGACTGAAGCTTTCTTT; CDR3: CASSLVARGLTEAFF; D: TRBD1; J: TRBJ1-1; V: TRBV5-5; size: few
DNA: TGTGCCATCAGGGGACTATCTTTTCCCGATACGCAGTATTTT; CDR3: CAIRGLSFPDTQYF; D: TRBD2; J: TRBJ2-3; V: TRBV10-3; size: .
DNA: TGTGCCAGCAGCCAAGAGACCCTAGTGACAGATACGCAGTATTTT; CDR3: CASSQETLVTDTQYF; D: .; J: TRBJ2-3; V: TRBV3-1; size: .
DNA: TGTGCCAGCAGCGTAGTGCCCCGTCAAGATGAAGCTTTCTTT; CDR3: CASSVVPRQDEAFF; D: .; J: TRBJ1-1; V: TRBV9; size: .
DNA: TGTGCCAGCAGCTTAGCGCGCGGGGGGGCGGCCACCGGGGAGCTGTTTTTT; CDR3: CASSLARGGAATGELFF; D: TRBD2; J: TRBJ2-2; V: TRBV7-6; size: few
DNA: TGTGCCAGCGATACGGGGCAGGGACCCAATGAGCAGTTCTTC; CDR3: CASDTGQGPNEQFF; D: .; J: TRBJ2-1; V: TRBV2; size: .
DNA: TGTGCCAGCAGTATAGCCCTACTTGAGCAGTACTTC; CDR3: CASSIALLEQYF; D: .; J: TRBJ2-7; V: TRBV7-9; size: few
DNA: TGCAGCGTTGAAGATGTAGCGGGAGGGGGGTACGAGCAGTACTTC; CDR3: CSVEDVAGGGYEQYF; D: TRBD2; J: TRBJ2-7; V: TRBV29-1; size: few